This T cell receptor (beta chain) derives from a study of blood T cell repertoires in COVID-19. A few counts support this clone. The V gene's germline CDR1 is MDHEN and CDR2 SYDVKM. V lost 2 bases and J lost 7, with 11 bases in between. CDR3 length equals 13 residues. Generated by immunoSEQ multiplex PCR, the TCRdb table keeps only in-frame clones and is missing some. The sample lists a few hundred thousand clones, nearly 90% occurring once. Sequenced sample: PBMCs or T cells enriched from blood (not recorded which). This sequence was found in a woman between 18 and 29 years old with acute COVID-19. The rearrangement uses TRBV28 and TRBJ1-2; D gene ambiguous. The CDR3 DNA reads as TGTGCCAGCAGTTTAGTCAGGTGGCGTGGCTACACCTTC. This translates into CASSLVRWRGYTF.